The 8 T cell receptor beta chains below come from one sample, sequenced in a study of pediatric ulcerative colitis. Clones were sequenced by immunoSEQ multiplex PCR, and TCRdb holds only the in-frame ones, with some missing. This table holds roughly 64,000 clones, 86% found once. Sequencing was carried out using blood. The receptors here all came from a boy aged 5-17 years with severe ulcerative colitis.

This sequence joins TRBV19 and TRBJ2-1; tentative D call: TRBD1 (5 bases). Germline CDR1 LNHDA, CDR2 SQIVND (reference sequence). V was clipped by 3 bases and J by 6 bases, with 18 bases between them. The CDR3 covers 16 residues. The CDR3 region has the DNA TGTGCCAGTAGTATTCGGACATCTACTTCAGGCAATGAGCAGTTCTTC. This codes for CASSIRTSTSGNEQFF.

The chain combines TRBV5-1 with TRBJ2-3; 9 bases line up with TRBD2. The V gene's germline CDR1 is SGHRS and CDR2 YFSETQ. Trimming took 0 bases from V and 14 from J; bases not matched to a gene: 7. The CDR3 runs to 13 residues. The CDR3 nucleotides read TGCGCCAGCAGCTTGGATCTGGCGGGAGGGCCGTATTTT. As protein: CASSLDLAGGPYF.

In its sample, this clone was seen once. The chain links TRBV19 to TRBJ1-2; 8 bases align to TRBD1. Germline lookup yields CDR1 LNHDA and CDR2 SQIVND (reference sequence). This CDR3 comprises 14 residues. The V gene end was trimmed by 5 bases and the J gene end by 2 bases; junction bases not matched to a gene: 4. The CDR3 is CASSSQGANYGYTF. The CDR3 DNA reads TGTGCCAGTAGTTCTCAGGGGGCGAACTATGGCTACACCTTC.

The chain combines TRBV6-5 with TRBJ2-7, with a possible D match to TRBD2 (6 bases). Germline loops: CDR1 MNHEY, CDR2 SVGAGI. The CDR3 is made up of 14 amino acids. V lost 6 bases and J 7 bases, leaving 19 bases between the germline ends. The CDR3 spells CASSDGTPFKEQYF. Written as DNA, the CDR3 is TGTGCCAGCAGCGACGGGACTCCGTTCAAGGAGCAGTACTTC.

This clone was observed a single time. The chain employs TRBV2 and TRBJ2-7, with a possible D match to TRBD2 (6 bases). The CDR3 contains 15 residues. V gave up 4 bases and J gave up 3 bases, with 16 bases separating them. CDR1 SNHLY and CDR2 FYNNEI come from the germline V gene. Here the CDR3 reads CASSAGDLARYEQYF. CDR3 in DNA: TGTGCCAGCAGTGCGGGAGACCTCGCTCGCTACGAGCAGTACTTC.

The J gene is TRBJ2-3, the V gene TRBV10-3; no clear D gene. Trimming removed 4 bases at V and 0 bases at J, with 2 bases between. Germline V gene data show CDR1 as ENHRY and CDR2 as SYGVKD. CDR3 length equals 12 residues. The CDR3 DNA follows: TGTGCCATCAGTGGAAGCACAGATACGCAGTATTTT. It specifies CAISGSTDTQYF.

This clone was seen once. The chain combines TRBV2 with TRBJ2-5; TRBD2 aligns across 8 bases. CDR1 SNHLY and CDR2 FYNNEI come from the germline V gene. There are 18 residues in the CDR3. V shed 4 bases, J shed 0 bases, and the junction held 13 bases outside the gene matches. The CDR3 sequence: CASSASVKPGLDQETQYF. The CDR3 DNA reads as TGTGCCAGCAGTGCATCCGTGAAACCGGGACTAGACCAAGAGACCCAGTACTTC.

This rearrangement joins TRBV2 to TRBJ2-1; 11 nucleotides line up with TRBD2. The V gene end was trimmed by 6 bases and the J gene end by 7 bases; junction bases not matched to a gene: 14. The CDR3 spans 17 residues. The germline V gene encodes CDR1 SNHLY and CDR2 FYNNEI. The CDR3 DNA reads TGTGCCAGCAGGGGGGGTATAGCGGGAGGGCCTAAGAATGAGCAGTTCTTC. Its protein product is CASRGGIAGGPKNEQFF.